This TCR beta chain was observed in a study of T-cell memory formation after mild COVID-19. Whole-study context: TCR clusters were largely donor specific. Findings and limits, study-wide: Day 15 to 85 contracting clones showed balanced CD4/CD8; day 15 to 37 expanders favored CD4+.

V was pared by 3 bases and J by 0 bases, with 16 bases of the junction left unmatched. The germline V gene has CDR1 MGHRA and CDR2 YSYEKL. This CDR3 spans 19 amino acids. MiXCR, run by TCRdb on the 5' RACE reads, gives a single entry per CDR3 protein. This sample carries roughly 340,000 distinct CDR3 sequences, more than 20% of them seen once, and the ten largest clones take 21%. This clonotype was found once. Antigen specificity is unknown. The sequence was obtained from a young man who had mild COVID-19 (a few samples of this study predate the infection). Cell type and time point are not known. This chain joins TRBV4-1 and TRBJ2-7; TRBD2 agrees at 8 bases. The sample was PBMCs or a T cell subset sorted from them (not recorded which). CDR3 DNA sequence: TGCGCCAGCAGCCACATCCGAGGTAGCGGGGCTCATAGCTCCTACGAGCAGTACTTC. It encodes CASSHIRGSGAHSSYEQYF.